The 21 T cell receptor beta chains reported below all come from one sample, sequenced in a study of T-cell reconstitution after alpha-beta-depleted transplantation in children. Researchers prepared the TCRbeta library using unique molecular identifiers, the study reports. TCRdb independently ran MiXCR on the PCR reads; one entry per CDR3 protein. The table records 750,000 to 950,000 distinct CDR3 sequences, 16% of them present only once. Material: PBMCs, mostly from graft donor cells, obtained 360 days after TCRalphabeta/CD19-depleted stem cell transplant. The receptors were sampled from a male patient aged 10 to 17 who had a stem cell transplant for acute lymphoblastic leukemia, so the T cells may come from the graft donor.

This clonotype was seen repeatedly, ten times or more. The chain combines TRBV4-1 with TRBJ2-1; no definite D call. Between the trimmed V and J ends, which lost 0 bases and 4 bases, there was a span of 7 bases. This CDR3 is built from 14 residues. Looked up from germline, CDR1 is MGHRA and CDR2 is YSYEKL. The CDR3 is CASSQDGRYNEQFF. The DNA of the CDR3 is TGCGCCAGCAGCCAAGATGGGCGGTACAATGAGCAGTTCTTC.

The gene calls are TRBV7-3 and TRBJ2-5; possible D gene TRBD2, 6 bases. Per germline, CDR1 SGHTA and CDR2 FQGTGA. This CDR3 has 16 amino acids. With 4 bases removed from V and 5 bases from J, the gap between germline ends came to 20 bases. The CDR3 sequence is CASSCQDKGLCETQYF. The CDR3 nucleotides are TGTGCCAGCAGCTGCCAAGATAAGGGACTTTGCGAGACCCAGTACTTC.

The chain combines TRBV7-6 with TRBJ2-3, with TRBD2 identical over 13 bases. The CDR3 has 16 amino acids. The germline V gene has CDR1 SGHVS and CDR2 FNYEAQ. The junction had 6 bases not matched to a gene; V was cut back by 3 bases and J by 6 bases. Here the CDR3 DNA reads TGTGCCAGCAGCTTGCCGGGACTAGCGGGAACGGATACGCAGTATTTT. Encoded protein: CASSLPGLAGTDTQYF. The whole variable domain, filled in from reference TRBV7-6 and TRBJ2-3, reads GAGVSQSPRYKVTKRGQDVALRCDPISGHVSLYWYRQALGQGPEFLTYFNYEAQQDKSGLPNDRFSAERPEGSISTLTIQRTEQRDSAMYRCASSLPGLAGTDTQYFGPGTRLTVL.

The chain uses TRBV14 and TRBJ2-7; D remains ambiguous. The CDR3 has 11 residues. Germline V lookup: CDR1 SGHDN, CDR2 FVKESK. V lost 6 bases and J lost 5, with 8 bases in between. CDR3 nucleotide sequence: TGTGCCAGCAGGCTAGGGCACGAGCAGTACTTC. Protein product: CASRLGHEQYF.

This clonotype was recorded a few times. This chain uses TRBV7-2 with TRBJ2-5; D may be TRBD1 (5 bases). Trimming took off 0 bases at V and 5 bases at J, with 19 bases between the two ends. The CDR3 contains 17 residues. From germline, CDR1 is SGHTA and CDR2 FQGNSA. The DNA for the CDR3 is TGTGCCAGCAGCTTAGCCCCCCAGGGCTGGTCCTCGGAGACCCAGTACTTC. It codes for CASSLAPQGWSSETQYF.

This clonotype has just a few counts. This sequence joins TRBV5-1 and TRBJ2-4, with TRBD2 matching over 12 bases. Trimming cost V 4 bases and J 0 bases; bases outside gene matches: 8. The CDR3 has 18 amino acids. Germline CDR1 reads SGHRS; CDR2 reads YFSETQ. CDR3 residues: CASSARTSGNIAKNIQYF. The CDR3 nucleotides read TGCGCCAGCAGCGCCAGGACTAGCGGGAATATAGCCAAAAACATTCAGTACTTC.

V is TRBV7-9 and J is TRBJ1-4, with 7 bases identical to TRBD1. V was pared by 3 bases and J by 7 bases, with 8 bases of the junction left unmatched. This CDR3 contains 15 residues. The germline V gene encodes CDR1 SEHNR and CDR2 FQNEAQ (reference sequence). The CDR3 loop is CASSFGQEGGEKLFF. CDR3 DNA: TGTGCCAGCAGCTTTGGACAGGAGGGTGGTGAAAAACTGTTTTTT.

The CDR3 sequence is CASSPQAGARFNEQFF. CDR3 nucleotides: TGCGCCAGCAGCCCCCAAGCAGGGGCGAGATTCAATGAGCAGTTCTTC. The rearrangement uses TRBV5-1 and TRBJ2-1; a weak D match, TRBD1 (6 bases). Germline V gene data show CDR1 as SGHRS and CDR2 as YFSETQ. The V end lost 4 bases, the J end lost 6 bases, and 20 bases lay between the germline ends. This CDR3 contains 16 residues.

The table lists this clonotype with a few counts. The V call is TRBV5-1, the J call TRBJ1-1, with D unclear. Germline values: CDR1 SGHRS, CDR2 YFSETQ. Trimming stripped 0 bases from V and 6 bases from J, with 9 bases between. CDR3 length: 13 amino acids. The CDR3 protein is CASSLAFSPEAFF. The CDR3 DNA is TGCGCCAGCAGCTTGGCCTTTTCTCCTGAAGCTTTCTTT.

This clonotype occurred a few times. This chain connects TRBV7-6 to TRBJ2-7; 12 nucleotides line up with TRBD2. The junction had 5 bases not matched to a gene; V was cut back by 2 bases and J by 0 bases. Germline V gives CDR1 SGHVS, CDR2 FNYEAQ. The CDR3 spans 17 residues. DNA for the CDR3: TGTGCCAGCAGCTTATCCCCGACTAGCGGGGGCTCCTACGAGCAGTACTTC. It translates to CASSLSPTSGGSYEQYF.

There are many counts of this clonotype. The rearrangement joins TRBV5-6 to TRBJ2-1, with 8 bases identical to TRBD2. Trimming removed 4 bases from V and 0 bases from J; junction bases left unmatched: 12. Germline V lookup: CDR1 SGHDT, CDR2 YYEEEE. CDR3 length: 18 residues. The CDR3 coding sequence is TGTGCCAGCAGCCCATGGACTAGCCTTAAGAGCTCCTACAATGAGCAGTTCTTC. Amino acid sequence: CASSPWTSLKSSYNEQFF.

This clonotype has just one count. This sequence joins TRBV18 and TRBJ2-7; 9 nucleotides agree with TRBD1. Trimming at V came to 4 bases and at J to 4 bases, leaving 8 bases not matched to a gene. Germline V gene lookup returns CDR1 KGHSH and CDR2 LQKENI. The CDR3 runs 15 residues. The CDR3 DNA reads TGTGCCAGCTCACAACCGGGACAGGGAGAATACGAGCAGTACTTC. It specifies CASSQPGQGEYEQYF.

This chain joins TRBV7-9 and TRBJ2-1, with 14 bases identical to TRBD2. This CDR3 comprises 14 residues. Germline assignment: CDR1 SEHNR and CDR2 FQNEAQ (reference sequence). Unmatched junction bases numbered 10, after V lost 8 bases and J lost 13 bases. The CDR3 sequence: CASGGTSGSRLQFF. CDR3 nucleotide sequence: TGTGCCAGCGGCGGGACTAGCGGGAGTAGACTTCAGTTCTTC.

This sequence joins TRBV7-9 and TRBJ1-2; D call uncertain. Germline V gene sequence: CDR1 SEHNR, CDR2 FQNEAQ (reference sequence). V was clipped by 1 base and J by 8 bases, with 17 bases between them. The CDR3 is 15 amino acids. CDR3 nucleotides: TGTGCCAGCAGCTTAGGCCACCCTGACCTTGGAGGCTACACCTTC. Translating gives CASSLGHPDLGGYTF.

This chain's CDR3 is CSVEGQSPRETEAFF. CDR3 nucleotide sequence: TGCAGCGTTGAAGGCCAATCCCCTCGGGAGACTGAAGCTTTCTTT. The chain carries TRBV29-1 and TRBJ1-1; no firm D call. The ends were cut back, 1 base at V and 5 bases at J, with 17 bases in the middle. The CDR3 consists of 15 residues. The germline CDR1 and CDR2 sequences are SQVTM and ANQGSEA.

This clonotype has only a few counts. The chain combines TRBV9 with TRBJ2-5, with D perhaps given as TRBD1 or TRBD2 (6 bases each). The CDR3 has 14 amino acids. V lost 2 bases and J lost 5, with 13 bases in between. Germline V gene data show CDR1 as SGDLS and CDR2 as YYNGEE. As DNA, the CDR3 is TGTGCCAGCAGCGTCCGGGGGCGAGGGGAGACCCAGTACTTC. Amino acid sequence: CASSVRGRGETQYF.

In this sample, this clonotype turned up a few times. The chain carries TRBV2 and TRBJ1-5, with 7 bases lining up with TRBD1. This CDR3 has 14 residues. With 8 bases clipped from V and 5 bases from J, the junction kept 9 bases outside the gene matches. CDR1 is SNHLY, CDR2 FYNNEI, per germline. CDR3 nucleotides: TGTGCCAGCCGTCCTAGACAGGGTGATCAGCCCCAGCATTTT. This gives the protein CASRPRQGDQPQHF.

The CDR3 loop reads CATSDSPGQGVYNEQFF. The CDR3 coding sequence is TGTGCCACCAGTGATTCACCGGGACAGGGGGTCTACAATGAGCAGTTCTTC. The rearrangement uses TRBV24-1 and TRBJ2-1, with 11 bases aligning to TRBD1. Germline-derived CDR1 and CDR2 are KGHDR and SFDVKD. V shed 2 bases and J 3 bases; nucleotides not matched to a gene: 5. This CDR3 is 17 amino acids long.

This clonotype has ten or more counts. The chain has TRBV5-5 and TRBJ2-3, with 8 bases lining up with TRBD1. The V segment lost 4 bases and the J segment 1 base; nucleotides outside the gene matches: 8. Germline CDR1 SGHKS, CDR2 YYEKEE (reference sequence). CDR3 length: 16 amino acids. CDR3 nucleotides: TGTGCCAGCAGCCATCGGACAGGGCTCGGCACAGATACGCAGTATTTT. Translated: CASSHRTGLGTDTQYF.

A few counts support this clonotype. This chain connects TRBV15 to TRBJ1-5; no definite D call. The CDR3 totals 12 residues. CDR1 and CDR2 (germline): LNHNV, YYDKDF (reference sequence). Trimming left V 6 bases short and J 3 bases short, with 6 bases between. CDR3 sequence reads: CATSHPNQPQHF. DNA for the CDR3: TGTGCCACCAGTCACCCCAATCAGCCCCAGCATTTT.

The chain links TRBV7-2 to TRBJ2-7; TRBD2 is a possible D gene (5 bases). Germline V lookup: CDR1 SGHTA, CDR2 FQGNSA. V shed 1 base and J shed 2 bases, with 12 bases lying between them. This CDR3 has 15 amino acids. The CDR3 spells CASSLVWTLTYEQYF. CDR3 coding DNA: TGTGCCAGCAGCTTAGTATGGACTTTAACCTACGAGCAGTACTTC.